This T cell receptor beta chain was retrieved from a study of post-analysis software for immune sequencing data. General study points: Five TRBV segments, including TRBV5-6, TRBV5-1 and TRBV20-1, were more frequent in patients than controls.

Sequencing libraries made from TCR beta cDNA carried unique molecular identifiers. A single record per CDR3 protein comes from TCRdb applying MiXCR to the PCR reads. The sample includes about 810,000 distinct CDR3 sequences, 53% of them seen just once. Note on this clonotype: What it binds is not known.

Trimming pared 2 bases from V and 4 bases from J, leaving 18 bases between. This CDR3 region has 16 residues. The germline V gene encodes CDR1 SEHNR and CDR2 FQNEAQ (reference sequence). This clonotype originated in a girl under 18 with multiple sclerosis. The sequenced sample consisted of blood. V is TRBV7-9 and J is TRBJ2-7; perhaps TRBD1 as D (5 bases). CDR3 DNA: TGTGCCAGCAGCTTAATTGCAGGGATGATCGGTTACGAGCAGTACTTC. Encoded protein: CASSLIAGMIGYEQYF.